Listed below are T cell receptor beta chains from one sample, sequenced in a study of blood T cell repertoires in COVID-19. Here immunoSEQ multiplex PCR was the method, and the copy in TCRdb shows in-frame clones only, minus some. The data contain some 140,000 clones, roughly 85% of them singletons. Sequenced sample: peripheral blood. The origin of the receptors is a man aged 60-69 years with acute or convalescent COVID-19. Each CDR3 is given with its conserved first and last residue. Fields, in order: D gene, J gene, V gene, clone size, CDR3 DNA, CDR3 protein. The D gene is left open where the match is weak. Size is stated for part of the rows, as once, few or many counts, or as a class when the clone is expanded.

D: TRBD1
J: TRBJ1-2
V: TRBV4-3
size: -
DNA: TGCGCCAGCAGCCTTGGACAGGACGGGAATAACTATGGCTACACCTTC
CDR3: CASSLGQDGNNYGYTF

D: TRBD1
J: TRBJ1-2
V: TRBV19
size: -
DNA: TGTGCCAGTAGTATACAACAGGGGGCCGGTGGCTACACCTTC
CDR3: CASSIQQGAGGYTF

D: -
J: TRBJ1-2
V: TRBV5-6
size: -
DNA: TGTGCCAGCAGCCACGGGGGGGCCCACCGAGGCTACACCTTC
CDR3: CASSHGGAHRGYTF

D: -
J: TRBJ2-2
V: TRBV5-6
size: few
DNA: TGTGCCAGCAGCTTGATAGGCAGGGGCCGATTTGGGTCCGGGGAGCTGTTTTTT
CDR3: CASSLIGRGRFGSGELFF

D: -
J: TRBJ2-3
V: TRBV11-2
size: -
DNA: TGTGCCAGCAGCTTAGGCCAAACGGGACACCAGTCGCAGTATTTT
CDR3: CASSLGQTGHQSQYF

D: -
J: TRBJ2-7
V: TRBV7-9
size: few
DNA: TGTGCCAGCAGCCTAAGTTCCTACGAGCAGTACTTC
CDR3: CASSLSSYEQYF

D: TRBD1
J: TRBJ1-5
V: TRBV6-2/TRBV6-3
size: -
DNA: TGTGCCAGCAGTACCTTTACCCGGGACAGGGGGACGCAGCCCCAGCATTTT
CDR3: CASSTFTRDRGTQPQHF

D: -
J: TRBJ1-3
V: TRBV21-1
size: -
DNA: TGTGCCAGCAGCAACCGGACAGGGAGGAAGGTAGGAAACACCATATATTTT
CDR3: CASSNRTGRKVGNTIYF

D: TRBD2
J: TRBJ2-7
V: TRBV5-5
size: few
DNA: TGTGCCAGCAGCTTGGTTTCGAGCGGGATAGCCTACGAGCAGTACTTC
CDR3: CASSLVSSGIAYEQYF

D: -
J: TRBJ1-5
V: TRBV12-3/TRBV12-4
size: -
DNA: TGTGCCAGCAGTCCAGCGGACAGTCAGCCCCAGCATTTT
CDR3: CASSPADSQPQHF

D: -
J: TRBJ2-1
V: TRBV6-5
size: -
DNA: TGTGCCAGCAGTCCTGACAGTAGCTCCTACAATGAGCAGTTCTTC
CDR3: CASSPDSSSYNEQFF

D: TRBD2
J: TRBJ2-7
V: TRBV7-2
size: -
DNA: TGTGCCAGCAGCTTAGGGTCTGGGTTAGCGGGAGGACAGCAGTACTTC
CDR3: CASSLGSGLAGGQQYF

D: -
J: TRBJ2-3
V: TRBV4-2
size: -
DNA: TGTGCCAGCAGCCAAGGCGGGATTAGCACAGATACGCAGTATTTT
CDR3: CASSQGGISTDTQYF

D: -
J: TRBJ1-2
V: TRBV29-1
size: -
DNA: TGCAGCGTGGAGAAGGGCTACACCTTC
CDR3: CSVEKGYTF

D: TRBD2
J: TRBJ2-3
V: TRBV7-8
size: -
DNA: TGTGCCAGCAGCTTAGGGCGGACTAGCAATACGCAGTATTTT
CDR3: CASSLGRTSNTQYF

D: TRBD2
J: TRBJ2-2
V: TRBV9
size: -
DNA: TGTGCCAGCAAGGGGAGCGGGAGTTTAAGCACCGGGGAGCTGTTTTTT
CDR3: CASKGSGSLSTGELFF

D: -
J: TRBJ2-1
V: TRBV11-2
size: -
DNA: TGTGCCAGCAGCTTAGTTCCTCCCATGACAATAAACAATGAGCAGTTCTTC
CDR3: CASSLVPPMTINNEQFF

D: TRBD2
J: TRBJ2-3
V: TRBV15
size: -
DNA: TGTGCCACCAGCAGAGATCCAGCCACTAGCGGGCCCACAGATACGCAGTATTTT
CDR3: CATSRDPATSGPTDTQYF

D: -
J: TRBJ1-1
V: TRBV30
size: -
DNA: TGTGCCTGGAGTTGGGCCGGGGGTCCGGCGAACACTGAAGCTTTCTTT
CDR3: CAWSWAGGPANTEAFF

D: TRBD2
J: TRBJ2-1
V: TRBV18
size: -
DNA: TGTGCCAGCTCACGGGCGGGAGCCAACCCCGGTTCCTACAATGAGCAGTTCTTC
CDR3: CASSRAGANPGSYNEQFF

D: TRBD1
J: TRBJ1-2
V: TRBV28
size: -
DNA: TGTGCCAGCAGTTTAGGACAGGGAAACTATGGCTACACCTTC
CDR3: CASSLGQGNYGYTF

D: -
J: TRBJ2-1
V: TRBV20-1
size: -
DNA: TGCAGTGCTAGAACAATGAATGAGCAGTTCTTC
CDR3: CSARTMNEQFF

D: TRBD1
J: TRBJ2-6
V: TRBV29-1
size: -
DNA: TGCAGCGTTGAAGGACAGGGCCCCTCTGGGGCCAACGTCCTGACTTTC
CDR3: CSVEGQGPSGANVLTF

D: -
J: TRBJ2-7
V: TRBV6-6
size: once
DNA: TGTGCCAGCCGAGGAGTTTATACGGCCTACGAGCAGTACTTC
CDR3: CASRGVYTAYEQYF

D: TRBD2
J: TRBJ2-3
V: TRBV7-6
size: -
DNA: TGTGCCAGCAGCGGCGGGGGGCTAGGGTATACGCAGTATTTT
CDR3: CASSGGGLGYTQYF

D: -
J: TRBJ2-7
V: TRBV28
size: -
DNA: TGTGCCTCCAGAGGGCGGGACTCTAGTAATTACGAGCAGTACTTC
CDR3: CASRGRDSSNYEQYF

D: -
J: TRBJ1-2
V: TRBV6-6
size: medium-sized
DNA: TGTGCCAGCTCCGACCCAGGCGACTATGGCTACACCTTC
CDR3: CASSDPGDYGYTF

D: TRBD2
J: TRBJ2-3
V: TRBV9
size: -
DNA: TGTGCCAGCAGCTTTAGCGGGAGAGGCACAGATACGCAGTATTTT
CDR3: CASSFSGRGTDTQYF

D: TRBD1
J: TRBJ1-4
V: TRBV4-3
size: few
DNA: TGCGCCAGCAGCCAAGCTCGGGACAGGGGAAATGAAAAACTGTTTTTT
CDR3: CASSQARDRGNEKLFF

D: -
J: TRBJ2-1
V: TRBV20-1
size: -
DNA: TGCAGTGCCCAGGGGAACGATGAGCAGTTCTTC
CDR3: CSAQGNDEQFF

D: -
J: TRBJ1-4
V: TRBV19
size: -
DNA: TGTGCCAGTAGCTTGGATCAAGTGGGGCGTGAAAAACTGTTTTTT
CDR3: CASSLDQVGREKLFF

D: TRBD1
J: TRBJ2-1
V: TRBV28
size: -
DNA: TGTGCCAGCAGTCCGGGACAGGGTAGGATAGACAATGAGCAGTTCTTC
CDR3: CASSPGQGRIDNEQFF

D: -
J: TRBJ2-3
V: TRBV2
size: -
DNA: TGTGCCAGCAGACGGGAAGCGGGTACGCAGTATTTT
CDR3: CASRREAGTQYF

D: -
J: TRBJ1-5
V: TRBV10-2
size: once
DNA: TGCGCCAGCAGTGGGTATGGAGCAGCTAATAGCAATCAGCCCCAGCATTTT
CDR3: CASSGYGAANSNQPQHF

D: TRBD1
J: TRBJ1-2
V: TRBV4-1
size: -
DNA: TGCGCCAGCAGCCAAGAAGGGACAGGGGAGACTCTTCACTATGGCTACACCTTC
CDR3: CASSQEGTGETLHYGYTF

D: -
J: TRBJ1-2
V: TRBV30
size: -
DNA: TGTGCCTGGAGTGTAGGGCAGGGGAGCGGCTACACCTTC
CDR3: CAWSVGQGSGYTF

D: -
J: TRBJ2-7
V: TRBV2
size: few
DNA: TGTGCCAGCAAATCGAGAGCGTTAAGAGGCGAGCAGTACTTC
CDR3: CASKSRALRGEQYF

D: -
J: TRBJ1-6
V: TRBV24-1
size: -
DNA: TGTGCCACCAGTTGGACACGGGCCCATAATTCACCCCTCCACTTT
CDR3: CATSWTRAHNSPLHF

D: TRBD1
J: TRBJ1-2
V: TRBV5-4
size: -
DNA: TGTGCCAGCAGCTTGCCCGGGACAGTACAGGGCTACACCTTC
CDR3: CASSLPGTVQGYTF

D: -
J: TRBJ2-7
V: TRBV24-1
size: -
DNA: TGTGCCACCAGTGACCCGTACGAGCAGTACTTC
CDR3: CATSDPYEQYF

D: -
J: TRBJ1-3
V: TRBV3-1/TRBV3-2
size: -
DNA: TGTGCCAGCAGCCAAGATCCCCAAGGAAACACCATATATTTT
CDR3: CASSQDPQGNTIYF

D: TRBD2
J: TRBJ2-1
V: TRBV2
size: -
DNA: TGTGCCAGCAGGGAGACTAGCGGGAGAGGAAATGAGCAGTTCTTC
CDR3: CASRETSGRGNEQFF

D: -
J: TRBJ1-2
V: TRBV7-2
size: -
DNA: TGTGCCAGCAGCCCAAACGGGGGGACCTATGGCTACACCTTC
CDR3: CASSPNGGTYGYTF

D: -
J: TRBJ1-3
V: TRBV6-6
size: once
DNA: TGTGCCAGCGCCCTCGGCGGGCCTTCCTCTGGAAACACCATATATTTT
CDR3: CASALGGPSSGNTIYF

D: -
J: TRBJ1-5
V: TRBV6-1
size: -
DNA: TGTGCCAGCAGTGAAGCGACAGGAGGTTGGCAGCCCCAGCATTTT
CDR3: CASSEATGGWQPQHF

D: -
J: TRBJ2-7
V: TRBV6-5
size: -
DNA: TGTGCCAGCAGGGATACAGGGATGAGTACCTACGAGCAGTACTTC
CDR3: CASRDTGMSTYEQYF

D: -
J: TRBJ1-1
V: TRBV2
size: -
DNA: TGTGCCAGCGTGGGGGGTCCCACTGAAGCTTTCTTT
CDR3: CASVGGPTEAFF

D: -
J: TRBJ1-2
V: TRBV2
size: -
DNA: TGTGCCAGCAGGGACCCAGGGGATCCCTATGGCTACACCTTC
CDR3: CASRDPGDPYGYTF

D: TRBD2
J: TRBJ2-7
V: TRBV7-2
size: -
DNA: TGTGCCAGCAGCCCTTCTAGCGGATCCTACGAGCAGTACTTC
CDR3: CASSPSSGSYEQYF

D: -
J: TRBJ1-2
V: TRBV5-8
size: -
DNA: TGTGCCAGCAGCCTGGGTTTTTGGACAGAGAACTATGGCTACACCTTC
CDR3: CASSLGFWTENYGYTF

D: -
J: TRBJ2-1
V: TRBV6-1
size: -
DNA: TGTGCCAGCAGTGAATTAAGGACCCCGGGGTACAATGAGCAGTTCTTC
CDR3: CASSELRTPGYNEQFF

D: TRBD2
J: TRBJ2-1
V: TRBV30
size: -
DNA: TGTGCCTGGAGTCGGGGCGGGAGCTACAATGAGCAGTTCTTC
CDR3: CAWSRGGSYNEQFF